This T cell receptor (beta chain) was recorded in a study of cytomegalovirus exposure and HLA in healthy donors. For the study at large: Out of about 360 genotyped donors, less than 85% belonged to the Caucasian-associated ancestry cluster.

The PCR ran on 60 Vbeta and 13 Jbeta primers. Sequenced by immunoSEQ multiplex PCR; TCRdb stores in-frame clones only, minus some. The sample carries about 130,000 clones, roughly 80% recorded once. A note on this clone: Its antigen remains unidentified.

General study findings and limits: Usually a TCR sequence was rare, but some public TCRs were found in many donors.

Healthy bone marrow donors made up the cohort. Donors likely had unrecorded immune exposures despite being nominally healthy when sampled. The CDR3 sequence is 12 residues long. CDR1 SGHAT and CDR2 FQNNGV come from the germline V gene. Trimming cost V 0 bases and J 8 bases, with 5 bases left between them. The clonotype originates from a man between 18 and 35 years old in good health and CMV-seropositive. The gene calls are TRBV11-2 and TRBJ2-1, with D unresolved. The material sequenced was PBMCs. The CDR3 DNA sequence: TGTGCCAGCAGCTTAGATCGAGATGAGCAGTTCTTC. Amino acids: CASSLDRDEQFF.